Presented here are 30 T cell receptor beta chains from one specimen sequenced in a study of graft-versus-host responses after intestinal transplantation. Sequenced by immunoSEQ multiplex PCR; TCRdb stores in-frame clones only, minus some. Here the sample spans 90,000 to 95,000 clones, around nine tenths being singletons. These receptors lack a known antigen. Sequenced here: unstimulated CD8+ T cells sorted from spleen or lymph node cells, sampled before intestinal transplant. These receptors originate from a human donor who received an intestinal transplant.

The rearrangement joins TRBV11-3 to TRBJ1-2; no reliable D call. This CDR3 contains 11 residues. Trimming shortened V by 5 bases and J by 4 bases, and 5 bases separated the two germline ends. The germline V gene has CDR1 SGHNT and CDR2 YENEEA. The CDR3 sequence is CASSRAYGYTF. The CDR3 nucleotides are TGTGCCAGCAGCCGAGCCTATGGCTACACCTTC. Full variable domain (outside the CDR3, taken from reference TRBV11-3 and TRBJ1-2): EAGVVQSPRYKIIEKKQPVAFWCNPISGHNTLYWYLQNLGQGPELLIRYENEEAVDDSQLPKDRFSAERLKGVDSTLKIQPAELGDSAVYLCASSRAYGYTFGSGTRLTVV.

This chain joins TRBV6-5 and TRBJ2-2, with D perhaps matching TRBD1 (6 bases). The length of the CDR3 is 15 residues. The V gene lost 0 bases and the J gene lost 8 bases, with 13 bases spanning the gap. CDR1 MNHEY and CDR2 SVGAGI come from the germline V gene. CDR3 bases: TGTGCCAGCAGTTACTCGGCCCCAGGGGTAGGGGAGCTGTTTTTT. Amino acids: CASSYSAPGVGELFF.

The chain has TRBV19 and TRBJ1-2, with D perhaps TRBD1 (5 bases). V was clipped by 8 bases and J by 3 bases, with 16 bases between them. The CDR3 contains 14 residues. Germline-derived CDR1 and CDR2 are LNHDA and SQIVND (reference sequence). In DNA form, the CDR3 reads TGTGCCAGTGCATTTCCGGGGACCGACTATGGCTACACCTTC. Protein sequence: CASAFPGTDYGYTF.

This clone has only one observation. V usage is TRBV5-5 and J usage is TRBJ1-1; the match to TRBD1 covers 9 bases. The CDR3 totals 20 residues. CDR1 SGHKS and CDR2 YYEKEE come from the germline V gene (reference sequence). V trimming: 1 base; J trimming: 1 base; junction bases outside the gene matches: 17. DNA of the CDR3: TGTGCCAGCAGCTTGAGGACAGGGGAAGGTATTTGGAGGACGAACACTGAAGCTTTCTTT. Residues: CASSLRTGEGIWRTNTEAFF. The whole variable domain, filled in from reference TRBV5-5 and TRBJ1-1, reads DAGVTQSPTHLIKTRGQQVTLRCSPISGHKSVSWYQQVLGQGPQFIFQYYEKEERGRGNFPDRFSARQFPNYSSELNVNALLLGDSALYLCASSLRTGEGIWRTNTEAFFGQGTRLTVV.

As concerns this clone: Only one base separates this from a far larger clonotype, so it likely reflects a read error. DNA of the CDR3: TGCGCCAGCAGCTTGGAATCAATCACAGATTCGCAGTATTTT. Translated: CASSLESITDSQYF. The genes are TRBV5-1 and TRBJ2-3; D gene ambiguous. This CDR3 region has 14 residues. CDR1 and CDR2 (germline): SGHRS, YFSETQ.

V usage is TRBV6-1 and J usage is TRBJ2-2; D is ambiguous. The CDR3 runs 15 residues. CDR1 MNHNS and CDR2 SASEGT come from the germline V gene. Trimming stripped 4 bases from V and 2 bases from J, with 11 bases between. Here the CDR3 reads CASSAPDGNTGELFF. The CDR3 DNA is TGTGCCAGCAGTGCTCCTGACGGAAACACCGGGGAGCTGTTTTTT.

The chain recombines TRBV7-9 with TRBJ2-7; D perhaps matches TRBD2 (6 bases). V lost 0 bases and J 7 bases, leaving 10 bases between the germline ends. The CDR3 contains 13 residues. The germline gives CDR1 SEHNR, CDR2 FQNEAQ (reference sequence). Here the CDR3 DNA reads TGTGCCAGCAGCTTAGCGACGGGGGAGGAGCAGTACTTC. It yields the protein CASSLATGEEQYF.

The chain couples TRBV27 to TRBJ1-3; no firm D call. V dropped 0 bases and J dropped 0 bases, with 3 bases sitting between them. CDR3 size: 14 residues. Germline CDR1 and CDR2: MNHEY and SMNVEV (reference sequence). The CDR3 coding sequence is TGTGCCAGCAGTTTATCAGCCTCTGGAAACACCATATATTTT. Translated: CASSLSASGNTIYF.

The chain is built from TRBV28 and TRBJ2-5, with 15 bases matching TRBD2. Trimming at V came to 2 bases and at J to 5 bases, leaving 9 bases not matched to a gene. The CDR3 is 18 amino acids. Germline CDR1 MDHEN, CDR2 SYDVKM. The CDR3 loop is CASSLQRGLAGGWETQYF. For the CDR3, the DNA is TGTGCCAGCAGTTTACAAAGAGGACTAGCGGGAGGGTGGGAGACCCAGTACTTC.

The rearrangement joins TRBV12-5 to TRBJ2-5; D is ambiguous. CDR3 length: 13 residues. CDR1 LGHNT and CDR2 FRNRAP come from the germline V gene. The ends were cut back, 3 bases at V and 2 bases at J, with 7 bases in the middle. The CDR3: CASGLGQQETQYF. As DNA, the CDR3 is TGTGCTAGTGGTTTAGGTCAACAAGAGACCCAGTACTTC.

The V gene is TRBV6-5, the J gene TRBJ2-7; TRBD2 aligns across 8 bases. Per germline, CDR1 MNHEY and CDR2 SVGAGI. The junction had 7 bases not matched to a gene; V was cut back by 7 bases and J by 8 bases. The CDR3 runs 12 residues. Here the CDR3 reads CASTNGGAQQYF. Here the CDR3 DNA reads TGTGCCAGCACCAACGGGGGGGCACAGCAGTACTTC.

The chain uses TRBV11-2 and TRBJ2-1; D gene unclear. The CDR3 contains 16 residues. Per the germline V gene, CDR1 is SGHAT and CDR2 is FQNNGV. With 0 bases removed from V and 0 bases from J, the gap between germline ends came to 9 bases. In DNA, the CDR3 is TGTGCCAGCAGCTTAGACGGCGACAACTCCTACAATGAGCAGTTCTTC. The encoded protein is CASSLDGDNSYNEQFF.

The chain couples TRBV7-6 to TRBJ2-2, with 10 bases that match TRBD2. The germline V gene has CDR1 SGHVS and CDR2 FNYEAQ. CDR3 length: 16 amino acids. The V and J ends lost 5 bases and 1 base, in that order; junction bases with no gene match: 4. The CDR3 protein is CASSPRTSGNTGELFF. CDR3 DNA: TGTGCCAGCAGCCCTAGGACTAGCGGGAACACCGGGGAGCTGTTTTTT.

The chain uses TRBV27 and TRBJ1-1; tentative D call: TRBD1 (6 bases). Trimming removed 7 bases from V and 1 base from J, with 13 bases in between. CDR1 is MNHEY and CDR2 is SMNVEV in the germline V gene (reference sequence). This CDR3 spans 14 amino acids. The CDR3 reads CASTKQGGNTEAFF. CDR3 DNA: TGTGCCAGCACCAAACAGGGAGGGAACACTGAAGCTTTCTTT.

The gene calls are TRBV19 and TRBJ2-1; no clear D. Trimming took off 5 bases at V and 2 bases at J, with 16 bases between the two ends. The CDR3 spans 16 residues. Germline lookup yields CDR1 LNHDA and CDR2 SQIVND (reference sequence). The CDR3 DNA reads as TGTGCCAGTAGTCCAACTACCGTGTGGCCCTACAATGAGCAGTTCTTC. Translating it yields CASSPTTVWPYNEQFF.

The J gene is TRBJ2-1, the V gene TRBV6-4; TRBD2 is a possible D gene (5 bases). Trimming took off 0 bases at V and 0 bases at J, with 6 bases between the two ends. Germline V gene sequence: CDR1 MRHNA, CDR2 SNTAGT. This CDR3 region has 15 residues. CDR3 protein: CASSDSGDSYNEQFF. CDR3 in DNA: TGTGCCAGCAGTGACTCCGGGGACTCCTACAATGAGCAGTTCTTC.

This clone was observed a single time. The J gene is TRBJ1-1, the V gene TRBV19; D is perhaps TRBD1 (5 bases). The germline V gene has CDR1 LNHDA and CDR2 SQIVND (reference sequence). This CDR3 comprises 13 residues. V was cut by 7 bases and J by 8 bases, with 17 bases left in between. The CDR3 sequence is CASITDGGIEAFF. The DNA of the CDR3 is TGTGCCAGTATCACCGACGGGGGGATAGAAGCTTTCTTT.

A single count supports this clone. CDR3: CASSLSGTDTDTQYF. The CDR3 region has the DNA TGTGCCAGCAGCCTTAGCGGGACAGACACAGATACGCAGTATTTT. The gene calls are TRBV9 and TRBJ2-3; possibly TRBD2 for D (8 bases). Trimming stripped 4 bases from V and 2 bases from J, with 14 bases between. The V gene's germline CDR1 is SGDLS and CDR2 YYNGEE. There are 15 residues in the CDR3.

The gene calls are TRBV30 and TRBJ2-7; 8 bases align to TRBD2. This CDR3 region has 16 residues. Germline V lookup: CDR1 GTSNPN, CDR2 SVGIG (reference sequence). The V gene end was trimmed by 0 bases and the J gene end by 0 bases; junction bases not matched to a gene: 7. This CDR3 reads CAWSVTGREDSYEQYF. In DNA form, the CDR3 reads TGTGCCTGGAGTGTAACCGGGCGGGAGGACTCCTACGAGCAGTACTTC.

The genes are TRBV2 and TRBJ2-5, with 7 bases aligning to TRBD2. From germline, CDR1 is SNHLY and CDR2 FYNNEI. The CDR3 sequence is 15 residues long. V lost 3 bases and J lost 4; bases outside the gene matches: 8. The CDR3: CASSDTRSGGETQYF. CDR3 in DNA: TGTGCCAGCAGTGATACAAGGTCGGGGGGAGAGACCCAGTACTTC.

The chain employs TRBV10-1 and TRBJ1-2; D is unclear. Germline values: CDR1 WNHNN, CDR2 SYGVQD (reference sequence). Trimming removed 11 bases from V and 2 bases from J, with 12 bases in between. The CDR3 covers 12 residues. The CDR3 DNA is TGCGCCGAGCGAGAAGGGAACTATGGCTACACCTTC. Translating it yields CAEREGNYGYTF.

CDR3 bases: TGTGCCAGCAGCTCCAGCATGATGAACACTGAAGCTTTCTTT. It codes for CASSSSMMNTEAFF. The chain joins TRBV7-6 to TRBJ1-1; D not resolved. This CDR3 has 14 amino acids. Between the trimmed V and J ends, which lost 4 bases and 0 bases, there was a span of 9 bases. CDR1 is SGHVS, CDR2 FNYEAQ, per germline.

This chain joins TRBV29-1 and TRBJ2-5, with TRBD1 as a possible D gene (6 bases). Trimming shortened V by 4 bases and J by 5 bases, and 14 bases separated the two germline ends. The CDR3 is 13 residues long. From germline, CDR1 is SQVTM and CDR2 ANQGSEA. The CDR3 here is CSVVEDSRETQYF. CDR3 nucleotide sequence: TGCAGCGTTGTTGAGGACAGTAGGGAGACCCAGTACTTC. Full variable domain (missing parts from reference TRBV29-1 and TRBJ2-5): SAVISQKPSRDICQRGTSLTIQCQVDSQVTMMFWYRQQPGQSLTLIATANQGSEATYESGFVIDKFPISRPNLTFSTLTVSNMSPEDSSIYLCSVVEDSRETQYFGPGTRLLVL.

The chain employs TRBV6-1 and TRBJ2-7; 8 nucleotides line up with TRBD2. The V segment lost 7 bases and the J segment 4 bases; nucleotides outside the gene matches: 9. The CDR3 is made up of 14 amino acids. Per germline, CDR1 MNHNS and CDR2 SASEGT. CDR3 loop: CASTPGTRSYEQYF. As DNA, the CDR3 is TGTGCCAGCACCCCCGGGACTAGGTCATACGAGCAGTACTTC.

The genes are TRBV10-3 and TRBJ2-3, with D perhaps TRBD1 (7 bases). CDR1 is ENHRY, CDR2 SYGVKD, per germline. V lost 7 bases, J lost 1 base, and 27 bases lay in between. The CDR3 covers 19 residues. CDR3 sequence (DNA): TGTGCCATCAAGGTCTGGCAGGGGGAGGACAGTGGGGGCACAGATACGCAGTATTTT. Translating gives CAIKVWQGEDSGGTDTQYF.

The rearrangement joins TRBV7-6 to TRBJ2-7; a weak D match, TRBD1 (6 bases). Trimming cost V 5 bases and J 3 bases, with 11 bases left between them. CDR1 is SGHVS and CDR2 is FNYEAQ in the germline V gene. The CDR3 runs 13 residues. CDR3 in DNA: TGTGCCAGCAGCGACGGACAGTTCTACGAGCAGTACTTC. Protein sequence: CASSDGQFYEQYF.

V usage is TRBV30 and J usage is TRBJ2-7; no definite D call. V lost 3 bases and J lost 2, with 11 bases in between. Germline assignment: CDR1 GTSNPN and CDR2 SVGIG (reference sequence). The CDR3 length is 13 residues. The CDR3 sequence is CAWRFPGAYEQYF. CDR3 DNA sequence: TGTGCCTGGAGGTTCCCTGGAGCCTACGAGCAGTACTTC.

The chain recombines TRBV4-1 with TRBJ2-7; D gene ambiguous. V was clipped by 3 bases and J by 0 bases, with 15 bases between them. This CDR3 comprises 16 residues. Per germline, CDR1 MGHRA and CDR2 YSYEKL. The CDR3 loop reads CASSHDPVDHSYEQYF. The CDR3 nucleotides are TGCGCCAGCAGCCATGATCCGGTTGACCACTCCTACGAGCAGTACTTC.

The chain carries TRBV6-5 and TRBJ1-2, with D possibly matching TRBD1 (5 bases). Germline CDR1 and CDR2: MNHEY and SVGAGI. Trimming stripped 0 bases from V and 4 bases from J, with 15 bases between. This CDR3 contains 16 residues. This chain's CDR3 is CASSYSIVGLPYGYTF. The DNA for the CDR3 is TGTGCCAGCAGTTACTCGATTGTGGGGCTCCCCTATGGCTACACCTTC.

The chain employs TRBV7-9 and TRBJ1-1; D is perhaps TRBD1 (5 bases). The CDR3 totals 14 residues. V gave up 1 base and J gave up 3 bases, with 9 bases separating them. Germline V gene lookup returns CDR1 SEHNR and CDR2 FQNEAQ (reference sequence). The CDR3 is CASSLVGTHTEAFF. CDR3 coding DNA: TGTGCCAGCAGCTTAGTGGGGACGCACACTGAAGCTTTCTTT.